This entry concerns a single T cell receptor (beta chain). No antigen is known for it. The data derive from a study of OX40 agonist ivuxolimab in advanced cancers. Study-level findings and limits: Normalized T-cell clonal expansion was also low in a subset of nonresponders.

Produced via immunoSEQ multiplex PCR; TCRdb's table is partial and in-frame only. The data show about 70,000 clones, around 88% seen once. The germline V gene encodes CDR1 MNHNS and CDR2 SASEGT. Trimming shortened V by 4 bases and J by 7 bases, and 11 bases separated the two germline ends. The length of the CDR3 is 13 residues. This receptor was obtained from an adult with an advanced solid tumor such as melanoma, head and neck, liver or kidney cancer. The chain couples TRBV6-1 to TRBJ2-1; D perhaps matches TRBD2 (5 bases). The specimen comprised CD4+ or CD8+ T cells sorted from blood, sampled in a trial of the OX40 agonist ivuxolimab. In DNA form, the CDR3 reads TGTGCCAGCAGTGCGGAACCGGGGAATGAGCAGTTCTTC. Protein product: CASSAEPGNEQFF.